Below are 13 T cell receptor beta chains sequenced from a single sample in a study of PD-L1 blockade in urothelial cancer. The repertoire was sequenced with immunoSEQ multiplex PCR; TCRdb's copy has only in-frame clones and lacks some. Altogether roughly 60,000 clones are present, over 75% being singletons, with the ten largest covering 4% to 5%. This specimen was PBMCs, taken around atezolizumab (anti-PD-L1) treatment. These receptors came from a man between 70 and 80 years old with urothelial cancer.

The chain combines TRBV5-4 with TRBJ2-7, with a possible D match to TRBD1 (6 bases). V lost 3 bases to trimming and J lost 4 bases, with 14 bases between them. Germline V gene lookup returns CDR1 SGHNT and CDR2 YYREEE (reference sequence). The CDR3 is 14 amino acids. DNA of the CDR3: TGTGCCAGCAGCTCACAGGGTGGGTGGTACGAGCAGTACTTC. Translated: CASSSQGGWYEQYF.

The chain recombines TRBV7-9 with TRBJ2-2, with no clear D. Trimming stripped 1 base from V and 5 bases from J, with 5 bases between. Germline V gene data show CDR1 as SEHNR and CDR2 as FQNEAQ (reference sequence). This CDR3 is built from 13 residues. The chain's CDR3 is CASSLDRTGELFF. CDR3 sequence (DNA): TGTGCCAGCAGCTTAGACCGGACCGGGGAGCTGTTTTTT. Variable domain in full (rest from reference TRBV7-9 and TRBJ2-2): DTGVSQNPRHKITKRGQNVTFRCDPISEHNRLYWYRQTLGQGPEFLTYFQNEAQLEKSRLLSDRFSAERPKGSFSTLEIQRTEQGDSAMYLCASSLDRTGELFFGEGSRLTVL.

The chain recombines TRBV9 with TRBJ1-2; tentative D call: TRBD1 (5 bases). From germline, CDR1 is SGDLS and CDR2 YYNGEE. CDR3 length: 13 amino acids. V was clipped by 0 bases and J by 8 bases, with 11 bases between them. The chain's CDR3 is CASSVGEGRGYTF. DNA for the CDR3: TGTGCCAGCAGCGTAGGGGAGGGGCGCGGCTACACCTTC. The full variable domain, rest sourced from reference TRBV9 and TRBJ1-2, is DSGVTQTPKHLITATGQRVTLRCSPRSGDLSVYWYQQSLDQGLQFLIQYYNGEERAKGNILERFSAQQFPDLHSELNLSSLELGDSALYFCASSVGEGRGYTFGSGTRLTVV.

Here the CDR3 reads CASTRQGRAFF. Here the CDR3 DNA reads TGTGCCAGCACCAGACAGGGTAGAGCTTTCTTT. The rearrangement joins TRBV6-5 to TRBJ1-1; 7 bases are shared with TRBD1. CDR1 and CDR2 (germline): MNHEY, SVGAGI. V lost 7 bases and J lost 10; bases outside the gene matches: 6. This CDR3 is 11 amino acids long.

The chain couples TRBV9 to TRBJ2-1; D gene unclear. CDR1 and CDR2 (germline): SGDLS, YYNGEE. V was pared by 3 bases and J by 2 bases, with 9 bases between. This CDR3 has 14 amino acids. The CDR3 coding sequence is TGTGCCAGCAGCGCCCGACTGACCTACAATGAGCAGTTCTTC. It yields the protein CASSARLTYNEQFF.

For this clone: The CDR3 does not end in the conserved phenylalanine or tryptophan, so this is likely a read error. The DNA is omitted, as the CDR3 cannot be located on it reliably, and the CDR3 follows TCRdb's listing. This sequence joins TRBV5-1 and TRBJ2-7; TRBD2 is taken as the D call from the table, unchecked against the DNA. Germline CDR1 reads SGHRS; CDR2 reads YFSETQ. The CDR3 extends over 11 residues, inclusive of both ends. The CDR3 loop is CASHTPFLTSY.

The rearrangement links TRBV6-5 to TRBJ2-3, with TRBD2 matching over 10 bases. Germline CDR1 MNHEY, CDR2 SVGAGI. The V segment lost 0 bases and the J segment 8 bases; nucleotides outside the gene matches: 8. The CDR3 runs to 16 residues. The CDR3 sequence is CASSYSLAGVGRTQYF. The CDR3 bases are TGTGCCAGCAGTTACTCGCTAGCGGGGGTAGGACGTACGCAGTATTTT.

The chain has TRBV6-5 and TRBJ2-1; possibly TRBD1 for D (5 bases). The CDR3 sequence is 12 residues long. Germline assignment: CDR1 MNHEY and CDR2 SVGAGI. Trimming took 2 bases from V and 8 from J, leaving 7 bases between them. The DNA for the CDR3 is TGTGCCAGCAGTTACGCAGGGTATGAGCAGTTCTTC. As protein: CASSYAGYEQFF.

CDR3 coding DNA: TGTGCCAGCAGTGAATATCAGGGCTACACCTTC. Protein: CASSEYQGYTF. V usage is TRBV25-1 and J usage is TRBJ1-2; D remains unclear. This CDR3 spans 11 amino acids. The ends were cut back, 0 bases at V and 8 bases at J, with 4 bases in the middle. CDR1 is MGHDK, CDR2 SYGVNS, per germline.

The chain employs TRBV19 and TRBJ2-6; D is perhaps TRBD1 (5 bases). The length of the CDR3 is 18 residues. V was cut by 7 bases and J by 0 bases, with 19 bases left in between. Germline V lookup: CDR1 LNHDA, CDR2 SQIVND (reference sequence). CDR3 residues: CASTGHGFARSGANVLTF. CDR3 coding DNA: TGTGCCAGTACCGGACACGGATTTGCGCGCTCTGGGGCCAACGTCCTGACTTTC.

This rearrangement joins TRBV2 to TRBJ2-3; 11 nucleotides agree with TRBD1. The CDR3 spans 14 residues. From germline, CDR1 is SNHLY and CDR2 FYNNEI. Germline trimming cut 6 bases from V and 4 bases from J; bases unmatched to any gene: 3. CDR3 in amino acids: CASRGTGGADTQYF. The DNA for the CDR3 is TGTGCCAGCAGGGGGACAGGGGGGGCAGATACGCAGTATTTT.

The J gene is TRBJ2-1, the V gene TRBV7-9; 7 bases align to TRBD2. The CDR3 is made up of 13 amino acids. Germline V CDR1 and CDR2: SEHNR, FQNEAQ (reference sequence). The V gene end was trimmed by 0 bases and the J gene end by 7 bases; junction bases not matched to a gene: 0. The CDR3 sequence: CASSLAGGNEQFF. The CDR3 DNA reads as TGTGCCAGCAGCTTAGCGGGGGGGAATGAGCAGTTCTTC.

CDR3 amino acids: CASSTTTGRTGELFF. CDR3 bases: TGCGCCAGCAGCACCACGACAGGACGTACCGGGGAGCTGTTTTTT. The J gene is TRBJ2-2, the V gene TRBV5-1, with D possibly being TRBD1 (6 bases). Germline values: CDR1 SGHRS, CDR2 YFSETQ. This CDR3 spans 15 amino acids. The germline V and J ends were trimmed by 4 bases and 5 bases, with 15 bases remaining between them.